The 28 T cell receptor beta chains in this list originate from one sample, sequenced in a study of CD8+ T cells in alopecia areata. RNA was extracted and reverse transcribed into cDNA as the sequencing template. Only in-frame clones appear in the TCRdb table, and some are missing; sequencing was by immunoSEQ multiplex PCR. The table records 95,000 to 120,000 clones, approximately 59% of them present only once. Sequencing used CD8+ T cells sorted from blood. These receptors originate from a human donor in good health.

This chain links TRBV7-9 with TRBJ2-5; 7 positions agree with TRBD1. The CDR3 loop spans 13 amino acids. V shed 7 bases and J 1 base; nucleotides not matched to a gene: 3. The V gene's germline CDR1 is SEHNR and CDR2 FQNEAQ (reference sequence). The CDR3 protein is CASTRGLQETQYF. The DNA for the CDR3 is TGTGCCAGCACGAGGGGGCTCCAAGAGACCCAGTACTTC.

This rearrangement joins TRBV7-3 to TRBJ1-4; D gene uncertain. Trimming removed 8 bases at V and 6 bases at J, with 16 bases between. Looked up from germline, CDR1 is SGHTA and CDR2 is FQGTGA. CDR3 size: 14 residues. DNA for the CDR3: TGTGCCAGCTTGGGAGCGGGTAGAGATGAAAAACTGTTTTTT. This sequence encodes CASLGAGRDEKLFF.

This chain's CDR3 is CASSDSAGEPTDTQYF. As DNA, the CDR3 is TGTGCCAGCAGTGACTCGGCGGGGGAGCCCACAGATACGCAGTATTTT. The genes are TRBV6-4 and TRBJ2-3; 7 bases are shared with TRBD2. V gave up 0 bases and J gave up 2 bases; unmatched junction bases: 5. Germline-derived CDR1 and CDR2 are MRHNA and SNTAGT. The CDR3 extends over 16 amino acids.

The V and J genes are TRBV10-3 and TRBJ2-7; D unresolved. V was trimmed by 0 bases and J by 1 base, leaving 4 bases between them. This CDR3 spans 13 amino acids. The germline V gene encodes CDR1 ENHRY and CDR2 SYGVKD. The CDR3 DNA reads as TGTGCCATCAGTGAGTCCATTTCCTACGAGCAGTACTTC. Translated, it gives CAISESISYEQYF.

A few counts support this clone. The chain is built from TRBV29-1 and TRBJ1-2, with D unclear. CDR3 length: 11 amino acids. Between the trimmed V and J ends, which lost 7 bases and 8 bases, there was a span of 14 bases. Germline loops: CDR1 SQVTM, CDR2 ANQGSEA. CDR3 sequence (DNA): TGCAGCGCCGACTCCAGTGGGGGCTACACCTTC. It translates to CSADSSGGYTF. Full variable domain (remainder filled in from reference TRBV29-1 and TRBJ1-2): SAVISQKPSRDICQRGTSLTIQCQVDSQVTMMFWYRQQPGQSLTLIATANQGSEATYESGFVIDKFPISRPNLTFSTLTVSNMSPEDSSIYLCSADSSGGYTFGSGTRLTVV.

The chain recombines TRBV11-2 with TRBJ1-5, with D possibly TRBD1 on 5 matching bases. CDR3 length: 12 amino acids. From germline, CDR1 is SGHAT and CDR2 FQNNGV. The V end lost 1 base, the J end lost 13 bases, and 11 bases lay between the germline ends. The DNA of the CDR3 is TGTGCCAGCAGCTTAGCGCAGGGTATTCAGCATTTT. This codes for CASSLAQGIQHF.

This clone was detected only a few times. Other DNA sequences in the sample encode the same CDR3. The rearrangement uses TRBV30 and TRBJ2-7; 12 bases fit TRBD1. V gave up 1 base and J gave up 6 bases; unmatched junction bases: 4. Germline CDR1 is GTSNPN and CDR2 is SVGIG (reference sequence). The CDR3 totals 14 residues. CDR3 residues: CAWSAGQGASEQYF. CDR3 coding DNA: TGTGCCTGGAGTGCGGGACAGGGGGCGAGCGAGCAGTACTTC. Based on the CDR3 plus reference TRBV30 and TRBJ2-7, the full variable domain is SQTIHQWPATLVQPVGSPLSLECTVEGTSNPNLYWYRQAAGRGLQLLFYSVGIGQISSEVPQNLSASRPQDRQFILSSKKLLLSDSGFYLCAWSAGQGASEQYFGPGTRLTVT.

This clone has a handful of counts. The chain is built from TRBV29-1 and TRBJ2-1; 9 nucleotides match TRBD2. V shed 5 bases and J 10 bases; nucleotides not matched to a gene: 18. The CDR3 sequence is 16 residues long. Germline V gives CDR1 SQVTM, CDR2 ANQGSEA. CDR3 protein: CSVPVAVAGGRAEQFF. CDR3 nucleotide sequence: TGCAGCGTTCCTGTGGCCGTGGCGGGGGGGCGTGCGGAGCAGTTCTTC.

The gene calls are TRBV15 and TRBJ2-7; 7 positions agree with TRBD1. This CDR3 has 14 residues. The germline V gene has CDR1 LNHNV and CDR2 YYDKDF (reference sequence). The junction had 4 bases not matched to a gene; V was cut back by 5 bases and J by 0 bases. CDR3 sequence: CATSLRDSSYEQYF. The DNA for the CDR3 is TGTGCCACCAGCTTAAGGGACAGCTCCTACGAGCAGTACTTC.

This chain links TRBV19 with TRBJ1-1, with D uncertain. The CDR3 covers 14 residues. The germline gives CDR1 LNHDA, CDR2 SQIVND (reference sequence). V shed 5 bases and J shed 3 bases, with 13 bases lying between them. The CDR3 sequence is CASSFRTGHTEAFF. DNA of the CDR3: TGTGCCAGTAGTTTCCGGACTGGGCACACTGAAGCTTTCTTT.

In this sample, this clone is medium-sized (0.01 to 0.1%). Other DNA sequences in this sample translate to the same CDR3. The chain is built from TRBV7-9 and TRBJ1-5; D gene uncertain. This CDR3 spans 14 amino acids. CDR1 SEHNR and CDR2 FQNEAQ come from the germline V gene (reference sequence). Deletions cut 1 base from V and 1 base from J, with 5 bases between. The CDR3 DNA follows: TGTGCCAGCAGCTTAGGGCAGAGCAATCAGCCCCAGCATTTT. Amino acids: CASSLGQSNQPQHF.

This clone was counted between two and nine times. This chain links TRBV14 with TRBJ2-1; no reliable D call. V gave up 0 bases and J gave up 8 bases, with 8 bases separating them. Germline V gene data show CDR1 as SGHDN and CDR2 as FVKESK. The CDR3 runs to 13 residues. CDR3 residues: CASSQEDKHEQFF. CDR3 nucleotide sequence: TGTGCCAGCAGCCAAGAGGATAAGCATGAGCAGTTCTTC.

CDR3 amino acids: CASSYSLAGSKEQFF. The DNA of the CDR3 is TGTGCCAGCAGTTACTCGCTAGCGGGATCAAAAGAGCAGTTCTTC. This rearrangement joins TRBV27 to TRBJ2-1, with 9 bases fitting TRBD2. From germline, CDR1 is MNHEY and CDR2 SMNVEV (reference sequence). The CDR3 loop spans 15 amino acids. The V and J ends lost 4 bases and 10 bases, in that order; junction bases with no gene match: 11.

V gene TRBV5-6 combines with J gene TRBJ2-3; D is possibly TRBD1 (5 bases). The V end was cut by 3 bases, the J end by 7 bases, with 15 bases between. Germline values: CDR1 SGHDT, CDR2 YYEEEE. This CDR3 is 14 amino acids long. The CDR3, as DNA: TGTGCCAGCAGCTCGACAGATTCTCCATATACGCAGTATTTT. Amino acid sequence: CASSSTDSPYTQYF.

The V gene is TRBV29-1, the J gene TRBJ1-6; 8 bases line up with TRBD1. After removal of 0 bases from V and 5 bases from J, the junction contained 0 bases not matched to a gene. The CDR3 is 14 amino acids. The germline V gene encodes CDR1 SQVTM and CDR2 ANQGSEA. The CDR3 loop reads CSVEEGQDNSPLHF. The CDR3 DNA follows: TGCAGCGTTGAAGAGGGACAGGATAATTCACCCCTCCACTTT.

The chain joins TRBV5-1 to TRBJ2-5, with 7 positions matching TRBD1. This CDR3 contains 16 residues. The trim removed 7 bases at V and 1 base at J, leaving 13 bases unmatched. Germline values: CDR1 SGHRS, CDR2 YFSETQ. CDR3 in DNA: TGCGCCAGCGGGGCTGAACAGGGGTTATTCCAAGAGACCCAGTACTTC. It codes for CASGAEQGLFQETQYF.

The CDR3 DNA reads TGTGCCAGCAGTGAATCACAGAACCAAGAGACCCAGTACTTC. This sequence encodes CASSESQNQETQYF. The chain joins TRBV25-1 to TRBJ2-5; D call uncertain. Germline lookup yields CDR1 MGHDK and CDR2 SYGVNS. The germline V and J ends were trimmed by 1 base and 0 bases, with 6 bases remaining between them. The CDR3 has 14 residues.

The chain joins TRBV9 to TRBJ2-3; 7 nucleotides agree with TRBD1. With V trimmed by 3 bases and J by 2 bases, 6 bases remained unmatched. CDR3 length: 15 residues. CDR1 SGDLS and CDR2 YYNGEE come from the germline V gene. The CDR3 nucleotides are TGTGCCAGCAGCGGCGTACAGGGGCCCACAGATACGCAGTATTTT. Its translation is CASSGVQGPTDTQYF.

This chain connects TRBV25-1 to TRBJ1-2, with a possible D match to TRBD1 (5 bases). CDR1 and CDR2 from the germline V gene are MGHDK and SYGVNS. Trimming shortened V by 2 bases and J by 4 bases, and 11 bases separated the two germline ends. The CDR3 consists of 14 residues. This chain's CDR3 is CASSEIGVFYGYTF. The CDR3 bases are TGTGCCAGCAGTGAAATAGGGGTCTTCTATGGCTACACCTTC.

The V call is TRBV29-1, the J call TRBJ2-7, with TRBD2 matching over 9 bases. Losses at the gene ends were 6 bases for V and 2 bases for J; bases not matched to a gene: 5. The CDR3 is made up of 13 amino acids. In germline, CDR1 is SQVTM, CDR2 ANQGSEA. As DNA, the CDR3 is TGCAGCGTGATAGCGGGGGAAGCCTACGAGCAGTACTTC. Translating it yields CSVIAGEAYEQYF.

This clone appeared a few times. The same CDR3 is also encoded by other DNA sequences in this sample. This rearrangement joins TRBV5-6 to TRBJ2-2, with TRBD1 matching 7 bases. The V gene's germline CDR1 is SGHDT and CDR2 YYEEEE. The J segment lost 3 bases and the V segment lost 2 bases, leaving 4 bases of the junction unmatched. The CDR3 is made up of 15 amino acids. CDR3 sequence: CASSLVQGDTGELFF. The CDR3, as DNA: TGTGCCAGCAGCTTAGTCCAGGGGGACACCGGGGAGCTGTTTTTT.

This clone has just a few counts. The chain has TRBV18 and TRBJ2-7; the D gene is possibly TRBD1 (5 bases). There are 14 residues in the CDR3. The V gene's germline CDR1 is KGHSH and CDR2 LQKENI. Trimming took 0 bases from V and 4 from J, leaving 10 bases between them. Written as DNA, the CDR3 is TGTGCCAGCTCACCACCTCCAGGGAAATACGAGCAGTACTTC. The encoded protein is CASSPPPGKYEQYF.

J is TRBJ2-7 and V is TRBV30; TRBD1 agrees at 7 bases. Germline loops: CDR1 GTSNPN, CDR2 SVGIG (reference sequence). This CDR3 contains 14 residues. After removal of 4 bases from V and 0 bases from J, the junction contained 6 bases not matched to a gene. The DNA of the CDR3 is TGTGCCTGGAAAGACAGGGCCCTCTCCTACGAGCAGTACTTC. It translates to CAWKDRALSYEQYF.

The J gene is TRBJ2-1, the V gene TRBV4-3; 9 nucleotides agree with TRBD2. Germline trimming cut 0 bases from V and 3 bases from J; bases unmatched to any gene: 3. The CDR3 has 16 residues. Germline V gene data show CDR1 as LGHNA and CDR2 as YSLEER. CDR3 sequence: CASSQDSSGGYNEQFF. The CDR3 bases are TGCGCCAGCAGCCAAGATAGTAGCGGGGGCTACAATGAGCAGTTCTTC.

The chain has TRBV6-1 and TRBJ1-2; perhaps TRBD1 as D (5 bases). CDR1 MNHNS and CDR2 SASEGT come from the germline V gene. The CDR3 sequence is 17 residues long. The V gene lost 0 bases and the J gene lost 0 bases, with 14 bases spanning the gap. CDR3 sequence: CASSEAPGRIPNYGYTF. CDR3 in DNA: TGTGCCAGCAGTGAAGCGCCGGGACGGATCCCTAACTATGGCTACACCTTC.

CDR3 protein: CASSPPVGINSPLHF. The DNA for the CDR3 is TGTGCCAGCAGCCCACCGGTGGGAATAAATTCACCCCTCCACTTT. The chain uses TRBV5-6 and TRBJ1-6, with no clear D. V lost 4 bases, J lost 7 bases, and 15 bases lay in between. This CDR3 region has 15 residues. CDR1 is SGHDT, CDR2 YYEEEE, per germline.

This chain connects TRBV7-9 to TRBJ2-5; the match to TRBD2 covers 9 bases. In germline, CDR1 is SEHNR, CDR2 FQNEAQ (reference sequence). The ends lost 3 bases at V and 0 bases at J; junction bases unmatched: 11. The CDR3 loop spans 18 amino acids. The CDR3 coding sequence is TGTGCCAGCAGCTTGACTAGCGGCCCGCCCTCGTACCAAGAGACCCAGTACTTC. Its protein is CASSLTSGPPSYQETQYF.

V is TRBV13 and J is TRBJ2-2; no clear D. The germline V gene encodes CDR1 PRHDT and CDR2 FYEKMQ (reference sequence). The V and J ends lost 0 bases and 6 bases respectively, with 5 bases between them. The CDR3 is made up of 13 amino acids. CDR3 residues: CASSLGVAGELFF. The CDR3 DNA sequence: TGTGCCAGCAGCTTAGGGGTAGCCGGGGAGCTGTTTTTT. The whole variable domain, filled in from reference TRBV13 and TRBJ2-2, reads AAGVIQSPRHLIKEKRETATLKCYPIPRHDTVYWYQQGPGQDPQFLISFYEKMQSDKGSIPDRFSAQQFSDYHSELNMSSLELGDSALYFCASSLGVAGELFFGEGSRLTVL.